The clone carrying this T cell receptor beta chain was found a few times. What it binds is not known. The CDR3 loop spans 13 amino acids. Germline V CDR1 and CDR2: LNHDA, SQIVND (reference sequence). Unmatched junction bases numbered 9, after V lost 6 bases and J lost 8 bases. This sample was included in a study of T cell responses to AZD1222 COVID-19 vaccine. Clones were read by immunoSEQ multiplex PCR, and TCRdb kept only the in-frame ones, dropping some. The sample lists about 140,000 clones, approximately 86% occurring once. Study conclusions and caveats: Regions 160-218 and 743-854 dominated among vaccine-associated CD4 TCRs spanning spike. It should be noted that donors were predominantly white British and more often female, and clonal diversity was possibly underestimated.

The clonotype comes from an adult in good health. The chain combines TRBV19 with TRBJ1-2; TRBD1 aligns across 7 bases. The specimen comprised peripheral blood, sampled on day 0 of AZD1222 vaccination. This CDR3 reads CASSTHRGEGYTF. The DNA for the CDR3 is TGTGCCAGTAGCACCCACAGGGGAGAAGGCTACACCTTC.